The 7 T cell receptor beta chains listed next were all sequenced from one sample in a study of shared clonotypes between healthy human individuals. Naive CD8 populations comprised CD45RO-negative cells positively selected for CCR7, excluding terminally differentiated effector memory CD45RA+ cells. The method was immunoSEQ multiplex PCR; TCRdb's version includes in-frame clones alone and lacks a portion of them. The sample shows around 1.9 million clones, roughly 91% of them seen only once. Sequencing used naive CD8+ T cells from PBMCs. These receptor sequences come from a man younger than 35 in good health. Some clones in this sample may be carry-over from other donors' samples.

The chain recombines TRBV7-3 with TRBJ2-3; the D gene is possibly TRBD2 (5 bases). V lost 4 bases to trimming and J lost 3 bases, with 8 bases between them. The germline gives CDR1 SGHTA, CDR2 FQGTGA. The CDR3 covers 13 residues. CDR3 DNA sequence: TGTGCCAGCAGCTCGGGGATGACAGATACGCAGTATTTT. Translating it yields CASSSGMTDTQYF.

The gene calls are TRBV5-1 and TRBJ2-7, with 9 bases aligning to TRBD1. The CDR3 is made up of 15 amino acids. Looked up from germline, CDR1 is SGHRS and CDR2 is YFSETQ. Trimming cost V 4 bases and J 5 bases; bases outside gene matches: 10. CDR3 nucleotide sequence: TGCGCCAGCAGCCCAAGAGGGGACAGGGTGGACGAGCAGTACTTC. Its translation: CASSPRGDRVDEQYF.

V gene TRBV7-9 combines with J gene TRBJ2-1; the D is unclear. The CDR3 runs 12 residues. V lost 3 bases and J 10 bases, leaving 10 bases between the germline ends. Germline CDR1 and CDR2: SEHNR and FQNEAQ (reference sequence). In DNA, the CDR3 is TGTGCCAGCAGCTTTAAGGTCCTGGAGCAGTTCTTC. The encoded protein is CASSFKVLEQFF.

V and J are TRBV6-6 and TRBJ1-4; D gene unclear. V lost 8 bases and J lost 8, with 12 bases in between. The CDR3 runs 12 residues. Germline-derived CDR1 and CDR2 are MNHNY and SVGAGI (reference sequence). The CDR3 DNA follows: TGTGCCAGCCATAACCTGGGCGAAAAACTGTTTTTT. Its translation: CASHNLGEKLFF.

The chain is built from TRBV7-9 and TRBJ2-1; D uncertain. V lost 3 bases, J lost 4 bases, and 13 bases lay in between. There are 15 residues in the CDR3. Germline-derived CDR1 and CDR2 are SEHNR and FQNEAQ (reference sequence). CDR3 nucleotide sequence: TGTGCCAGCAGCTTGCCCTTGACACCATACAATGAGCAGTTCTTC. Translating it yields CASSLPLTPYNEQFF.

V gene TRBV11-3 combines with J gene TRBJ2-1; 11 nucleotides agree with TRBD2. The V gene end was trimmed by 4 bases and the J gene end by 4 bases; junction bases not matched to a gene: 6. The CDR3 consists of 16 residues. Germline V gene lookup returns CDR1 SGHNT and CDR2 YENEEA. CDR3 sequence (DNA): TGTGCCAGCAGCTCACGGACTAGCGGGTTTTACAATGAGCAGTTCTTC. It specifies CASSSRTSGFYNEQFF.

The chain carries TRBV16 and TRBJ1-5; 7 nucleotides align to TRBD1. Germline lookup yields CDR1 KGHSY and CDR2 FQNENV. CDR3 length: 15 amino acids. Trimming cost V 3 bases and J 2 bases; bases outside gene matches: 4. CDR3 DNA sequence: TGTGCCAGCAGCCAGATAACAGGGGGCAATCAGCCCCAGCATTTT. Protein product: CASSQITGGNQPQHF. Full variable domain (remainder filled in from reference TRBV16 and TRBJ1-5): GEEVAQTPKHLVRGEGQKAKLYCAPIKGHSYVFWYQQVLKNEFKFLISFQNENVFDETGMPKERFSAKCLPNSPCSLEIQATKLEDSAVYFCASSQITGGNQPQHFGDGTRLSIL.